The table lists the clone carrying this T cell receptor beta chain with a few counts. Not enrolled were patients with uncontrolled infection, other autoimmune disease, pregnancy or lactation. Thyroid ultrasound, orbital computed tomography, clinical symptoms, and serum thyroxine and TRAb underpinned diagnoses. Drawn at first hyperthyroidism diagnosis, the blood sample preceded any ophthalmopathy symptoms. PBMCs were collected from a roughly 9.7 ml volume of fresh peripheral blood. V was clipped by 3 bases and J by 1 base, with 6 bases between them. Germline CDR1 is SGHVS and CDR2 is FNYEAQ. There are 13 residues in the CDR3. This entry belongs to a study of T cells in Graves' hyperthyroidism and ophthalmopathy. Amplified TCR beta CDR3 regions came from RNA transcripts. HTBI primers were the set used in a first-round RT-PCR of the TCR CDR3. TCRdb used MiXCR to reprocess the multiplex PCR reads, holding one entry per CDR3 protein. The sample consists of approximately 600,000 distinct CDR3 sequences, about 15% of them appearing once.

The clonotype originates from a woman in her 30s with Graves' hyperthyroidism that later progressed to Graves' ophthalmopathy. This chain connects TRBV7-6 to TRBJ1-1; no firm D call. What was sequenced was blood. The CDR3 nucleotides are TGTGCCAGCAGCTTTGCAGCGAACACTGAAGCTTTCTTT. As protein: CASSFAANTEAFF.